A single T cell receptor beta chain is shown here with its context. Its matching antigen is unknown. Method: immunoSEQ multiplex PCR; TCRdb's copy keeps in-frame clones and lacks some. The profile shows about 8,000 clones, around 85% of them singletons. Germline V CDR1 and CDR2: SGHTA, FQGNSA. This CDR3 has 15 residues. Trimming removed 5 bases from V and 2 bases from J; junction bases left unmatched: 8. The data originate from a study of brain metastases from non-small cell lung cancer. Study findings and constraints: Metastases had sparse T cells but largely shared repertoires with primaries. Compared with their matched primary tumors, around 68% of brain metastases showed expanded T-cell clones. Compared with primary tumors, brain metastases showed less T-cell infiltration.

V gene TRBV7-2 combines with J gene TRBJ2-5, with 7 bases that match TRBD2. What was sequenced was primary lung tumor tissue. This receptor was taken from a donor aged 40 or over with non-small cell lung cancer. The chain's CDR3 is CASSPPSGLQETQYF. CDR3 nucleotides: TGTGCCAGCAGCCCCCCTAGCGGTCTTCAAGAGACCCAGTACTTC. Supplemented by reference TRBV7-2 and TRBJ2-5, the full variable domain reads GAGVSQSPSNKVTEKGKDVELRCDPISGHTALYWYRQSLGQGLEFLIYFQGNSAPDKSGLPSDRFSAERTGGSVSTLTIQRTQQEDSAVYLCASSPPSGLQETQYFGPGTRLLVL.